This T cell receptor (beta chain) comes out of a study of blood T cell repertoires in COVID-19. About the study: Sites in the United States, Italy and Spain provided acute and convalescent COVID-19 samples. Sources were T cells, B-cell-depleted T cells, or PBMCs; the material itself was cDNA or gDNA.

The authors' processing: The authors estimated nucleated cell counts from reference gene primer amplification. Measured with immunoSEQ multiplex PCR; TCRdb has only the in-frame clones, and not every one. Clone size and the V and J calls come from that table; the DNA yielded D and trimming. The table records about 54,000 clones, 80% to 90% of them present only once. J was trimmed by 4 bases and V by 4 bases; bases with no gene match: 2. Germline CDR1 is KGHSH and CDR2 is LQKENI. CDR3 size: 14 residues. The sequenced sample was peripheral blood. The sequence was obtained from a human donor in a cohort sampled during active COVID-19. The chain recombines TRBV18 with TRBJ2-7, with 12 bases matching TRBD2. CDR3 protein: CASSLGLAGYEQYF. The CDR3 coding sequence is TGTGCCAGCTCACTAGGACTAGCGGGATACGAGCAGTACTTC. The entire variable domain, with the rest obtained from reference TRBV18 and TRBJ2-7, is as follows: NAGVMQNPRHLVRRRGQEARLRCSPMKGHSHVYWYRQLPEEGLKFMVYLQKENIIDESGMPKERFSAEFPKEGPSILRIQQVVRGDSAAYFCASSLGLAGYEQYFGPGTRLTVT.